The rows below give T cell receptor beta chains drawn from one sample of a study of OX40 agonist ivuxolimab in advanced cancers. Sequencing used immunoSEQ multiplex PCR; TCRdb keeps in-frame clones, though not all of them. The sample lists around 56,000 clones; over 65% were seen once. Sample: CD4+ or CD8+ T cells sorted from blood, taken in a trial of the OX40 agonist ivuxolimab. Receptors were obtained from an adult with an advanced solid tumor such as melanoma, head and neck, liver or kidney cancer. Both conserved end residues are part of each CDR3. D genes are given only for firm matches. Only part of the rows carry a size: once, few, many, or a class if the clone is expanded.

size	J	V	D	DNA	CDR3
.	TRBJ2-4	TRBV6-5	.	TGTGCCAGCAGGTACCACGGGCCCAAAAACATTCAGTACTTC	CASRYHGPKNIQYF
.	TRBJ1-5	TRBV29-1	.	TGCAGCGTTGGTGAAAGAGAACGGCAGCCCCAGCATTTT	CSVGERERQPQHF
few	TRBJ2-7	TRBV13	.	TGTGCCAGCCTCAAAGCACGGGACGGATCCTACGAGCAGTACTTC	CASLKARDGSYEQYF
few	TRBJ1-4	TRBV6-8	TRBD1	TGTGCCAGCAACCCCCGACGCCGGGACAGGGTTCTCGTGAAGAACGAAAAACTGTTTTTT	CASNPRRRDRVLVKNEKLFF
.	TRBJ1-2	TRBV13	.	TGTGCCAGCAGCCGTGGGCCGCCTCCGCTCTATGGCTACACCTTC	CASSRGPPPLYGYTF
.	TRBJ2-7	TRBV6-5	.	TGTGCCAGCAGTTACGGAGGGGCGAAGAGAGACGAGCAGTACTTC	CASSYGGAKRDEQYF
.	TRBJ1-2	TRBV11-2	TRBD1	TGTGCCAGCAGCCTAACCGGGACAGGGGCTATCTACTATGGCTACACCTTC	CASSLTGTGAIYYGYTF
.	TRBJ2-1	TRBV19	TRBD2	TGTGCCAGTAGGACTGCGGCGGGAGCTTACAATGAGCAGTTCTTC	CASRTAAGAYNEQFF
.	TRBJ1-6	TRBV5-6	.	TGTGCCAGCAGCTACCCCGGGACAAATTCACCCCTCCACTTT	CASSYPGTNSPLHF
.	TRBJ2-7	TRBV11-3	.	TGTGCCAGCAGCGTAACGATAGTCGCCCGAGTCGGGAGCGACTCCTACGAGCAGTACTTC	CASSVTIVARVGSDSYEQYF
.	TRBJ2-3	TRBV7-9	.	TGTGCCAGCAGCTTCTCGTCTCTAGATACGCAGTATTTT	CASSFSSLDTQYF
.	TRBJ2-3	TRBV19	TRBD1	TGTGCCAGTAGTTCTGACAGGGATGGCACAGATACGCAGTATTTT	CASSSDRDGTDTQYF
few	TRBJ1-2	TRBV30	.	TGTGCCTGGAGTGTAAGTGAAGCTAACTATGGCTACACCTTC	CAWSVSEANYGYTF
.	TRBJ2-3	TRBV11-3	TRBD2	TGTGCCAGCAGCTTAGGCGGAGCGGGACCCGAGGCAGATACGCAGTATTTT	CASSLGGAGPEADTQYF
.	TRBJ1-5	TRBV30	.	TGTGCCTGGAGTGTGAGGACTAGCGGGACCTGGGGCCGTAGCAATCAGCCCCAGCATTTT	CAWSVRTSGTWGRSNQPQHF
.	TRBJ1-6	TRBV6-6	.	TGTGCCAGCACCTCTAGGGTTAATTCACCCCTCCACTTT	CASTSRVNSPLHF
.	TRBJ1-1	TRBV18	.	TGTGCCAGCCAAGCGGGAATGAACACTGAAGCTTTCTTT	CASQAGMNTEAFF
.	TRBJ2-1	TRBV30	.	TGTGCCTGGAGTAACCCAATCTCCTACAATGAGCAGTTCTTC	CAWSNPISYNEQFF
few	TRBJ2-7	TRBV5-1	.	TGCGCCAGCAGCTTGCCAGAGAGCACCTACGAGCAGTACTTC	CASSLPESTYEQYF
.	TRBJ2-5	TRBV11-2	.	TGTGCCAGCAGCTTTATCGCGGGGGCAGGGACCCAGTACTTC	CASSFIAGAGTQYF
.	TRBJ2-1	TRBV29-1	TRBD1	TGCAGCGTTGCTACGGGACAGGGATCCAATGAGCAGTTCTTC	CSVATGQGSNEQFF
.	TRBJ2-3	TRBV5-1	.	TGCGCCAGCAGCTTGGCGACGGACAGCACAGATACGCAGTATTTT	CASSLATDSTDTQYF
once	TRBJ2-1	TRBV7-9	TRBD2	TGTGCCAGCAGCTTAGGCGGGGGCAATGAGCAGTTCTTC	CASSLGGGNEQFF
.	TRBJ2-5	TRBV6-1	.	TGTGCCAGCAGAGACTGGACCCAGTACTTC	CASRDWTQYF
.	TRBJ2-2	TRBV11-2	.	TGTGCCAGCAGCTCAGGGACACCAGACCCGAGCACCGGGGAGCTGTTTTTT	CASSSGTPDPSTGELFF
once	TRBJ2-3	TRBV6-5	.	TGTGCCAGCAGCAGGGCAGATACGCAGTATTTT	CASSRADTQYF
few	TRBJ2-1	TRBV5-6	.	TGTGCCAGCAGCTTGTTTGGGGCCGGGGGCTCCTACAATGAGCAGTTCTTC	CASSLFGAGGSYNEQFF
few	TRBJ1-1	TRBV28	.	TGTGCCAGCAGATCACCCGCTAAGGCCTTTGAAGCTTTCTTT	CASRSPAKAFEAFF
.	TRBJ2-4	TRBV11-2	.	TGTGCCAGCAGCTTAGATCCGGGGGTCGCAAACATTCAGTACTTC	CASSLDPGVANIQYF
few	TRBJ2-2	TRBV7-3	TRBD2	TGTGCCAGCAGCCCCAGCGGGGGCTACGGGGAGCTGTTTTTT	CASSPSGGYGELFF
once	TRBJ1-1	TRBV19	.	TGTGCCAGTAGTTCCCGGACAGCGAACACTGAAGCTTTCTTT	CASSSRTANTEAFF
.	TRBJ1-4	TRBV19	.	TGTGCCAGTAGTATAGATTCCAGGGGCGTAAATGAAAAACTGTTTTTT	CASSIDSRGVNEKLFF
.	TRBJ2-4	TRBV2	TRBD1	TGTGCCATCCGGGACAGGGGAGCAAACATTCAGTACTTC	CAIRDRGANIQYF
.	TRBJ2-5	TRBV7-9	.	TGTGCCAGCAGCGAGCGGCGATCCAGGGCCTATGGGGCAGAGACCCAGTACTTC	CASSERRSRAYGAETQYF
medium-sized	TRBJ1-2	TRBV6-1	.	TGTGCCAGCAGTGAAAGCAGATATGGCTACACCTTC	CASSESRYGYTF
.	TRBJ2-1	TRBV28	TRBD2	TGTGCCAGCAGTTCTCCCGGGGGGTCCAGCTCCTACAATGAGCAGTTCTTC	CASSSPGGSSSYNEQFF
.	TRBJ1-1	TRBV7-9	TRBD1	TGTGCCAGCAGCTCCCGACAGGGCGGAAACACTGAAGCTTTCTTT	CASSSRQGGNTEAFF
.	TRBJ2-1	TRBV5-5	.	TGTGCCAGCAGCTTTGGAGGGGATGAGCAGTTCTTC	CASSFGGDEQFF
.	TRBJ1-6	TRBV5-1	.	TGCGCCAGCAGCTCCCGGGACGGAAGCTCCTATAATTCACCCCTCCACTTT	CASSSRDGSSYNSPLHF
.	TRBJ2-7	TRBV10-3	TRBD1	TGTGCCATGGCCGGGACAGGGGGCTGGAACGAGCAGTACTTC	CAMAGTGGWNEQYF
.	TRBJ2-2	TRBV7-3	.	TGTGCCAGCAGCTTACTGGGCGGCTCGAACACCGGGGAGCTGTTTTTT	CASSLLGGSNTGELFF
once	TRBJ1-2	TRBV5-1	TRBD1	TGCGCCAGCAGCTCGACGACAGGGGCGGATGGCTACACCTTC	CASSSTTGADGYTF
.	TRBJ1-1	TRBV7-9	.	TGTGCCAGCAGCTTAGGCGGACAGTTGAACCCTGAAGCTTTCTTT	CASSLGGQLNPEAFF
.	TRBJ1-1	TRBV19	.	TGTGCCAGTAGTGCGACAGCCAACACTGAAGCTTTCTTT	CASSATANTEAFF
.	TRBJ1-1	TRBV28	.	TGTGCCAGCAGTCCCCCGGACAGCGGGAAAGCTTTCTTT	CASSPPDSGKAFF
.	TRBJ2-7	TRBV11-3	.	TGTGCCAGCAGCTCCCGCCGTATTGGGGACGGAAAAGACGAGCAGTACTTC	CASSSRRIGDGKDEQYF
.	TRBJ2-1	TRBV11-2	.	TGTGCCAGCAGCGCGAGCGGAGGGAGGTACAATGAGCAGTTCTTC	CASSASGGRYNEQFF
medium-sized	TRBJ2-1	TRBV5-1	TRBD1	TGCGCCAGCAGCTGGGGGACAGGGGGCAATGAGCAGTTCTTC	CASSWGTGGNEQFF
.	TRBJ1-1	TRBV9	TRBD1	TGTGCCAGCACTCGGGGAGTGCGGGACAGGGGCACTGAAGCTTTCTTT	CASTRGVRDRGTEAFF
.	TRBJ1-1	TRBV19	.	TGTGCCAGTAGTAGGGGGAACAGGGAGAATGAAGCTTTCTTT	CASSRGNRENEAFF
.	TRBJ2-1	TRBV6-4	.	TGTGCCAGCAGTAGGGGTCCTTCCTACAATGAGCAGTTCTTC	CASSRGPSYNEQFF